This T cell receptor beta chain was sequenced for a study of blood T cell repertoires in COVID-19. Across the study: Sources were T cells, B-cell-depleted T cells, or PBMCs; the material itself was cDNA or gDNA.

This clone was seen once. In the original processing: Estimation of nucleated cell counts relied on the amplification of reference gene primers. The method was immunoSEQ multiplex PCR; TCRdb's version includes in-frame clones alone and lacks a portion of them. V and J calls and clone size come straight from that table; D and trimming were deduced from the DNA. The data contain 45,000 to 60,000 clones, about 90% of them seen just once; the ten biggest clones take up 6% to 6.5%. This CDR3 is built from 16 residues. CDR1 and CDR2 from the germline V gene are SGDLS and YYNGEE. V dropped 0 bases and J dropped 4; count of bases not matched to a gene: 7.

The V and J genes are TRBV9 and TRBJ2-1; the match to TRBD1 covers 7 bases. The source material was peripheral blood. This clonotype was obtained from a man in his sixties or seventies with active COVID-19. The CDR3 here is CASSVEGRGWYNEQFF. The CDR3 DNA sequence: TGTGCCAGCAGCGTAGAAGGCAGGGGGTGGTACAATGAGCAGTTCTTC.